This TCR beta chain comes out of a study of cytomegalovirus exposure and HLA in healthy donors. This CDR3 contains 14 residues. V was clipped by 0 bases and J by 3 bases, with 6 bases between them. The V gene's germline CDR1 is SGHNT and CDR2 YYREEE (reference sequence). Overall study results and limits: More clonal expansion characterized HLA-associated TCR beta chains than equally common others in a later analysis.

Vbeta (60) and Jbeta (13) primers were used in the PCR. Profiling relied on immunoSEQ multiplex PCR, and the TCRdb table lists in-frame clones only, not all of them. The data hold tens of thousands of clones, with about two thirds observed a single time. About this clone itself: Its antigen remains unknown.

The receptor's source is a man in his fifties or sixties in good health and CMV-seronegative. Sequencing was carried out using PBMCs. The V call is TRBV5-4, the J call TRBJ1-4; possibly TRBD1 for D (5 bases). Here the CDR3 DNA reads TGTGCCAGCAGCTTGGAGACAGCTAATGAAAAACTGTTTTTT. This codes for CASSLETANEKLFF. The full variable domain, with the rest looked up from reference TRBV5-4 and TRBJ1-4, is ETGVTQSPTHLIKTRGQQVTLRCSSQSGHNTVSWYQQALGQGPQFIFQYYREEENGRGNFPPRFSGLQFPNYSSELNVNALELDDSALYLCASSLETANEKLFFGSGTQLSVL.